A single sample gave rise to the 2 T cell receptor beta chains below, sequenced in a study of post-analysis software for immune sequencing data. Each TCR beta cDNA library carried unique molecular identifiers. TCRdb used MiXCR to reprocess the PCR reads, holding one entry per CDR3 protein. Of roughly 170,000 distinct CDR3 sequences in the sample, approximately 30% are singletons; the top ten hold approximately 1.4%. Study-level points and caveats: With TRBV5-6, TRBV5-1 and TRBV20-1 included, about 5 TRBV segments were more frequent in patients than in controls.

The antigens these receptors bind are not known. The material sequenced was blood. Source of these receptors: a girl aged 10 to 17 with multiple sclerosis.

The chain links TRBV5-6 to TRBJ1-1, with TRBD1 identical over 8 bases. Germline V gene data show CDR1 as SGHDT and CDR2 as YYEEEE. After removal of 2 bases from V and 4 bases from J, the junction contained 1 base not matched to a gene. This CDR3 has 13 residues. CDR3 in DNA: TGTGCCAGCAGCTTCCAGGGGGCCACTGAAGCTTTCTTT. This sequence encodes CASSFQGATEAFF.

V usage is TRBV7-9 and J usage is TRBJ1-5, with a possible D match to TRBD1 (6 bases). The V gene's germline CDR1 is SEHNR and CDR2 FQNEAQ (reference sequence). The length of the CDR3 is 15 residues. V lost 4 bases to trimming and J lost 4 bases, with 14 bases between them. The CDR3 sequence is CASSSGGLGNQPQHF. CDR3 coding DNA: TGTGCCAGCAGCTCCGGGGGGCTCGGTAATCAGCCCCAGCATTTT.